A single sample gave rise to the 14 T cell receptor beta chains below, sequenced in a study of blood T cell repertoires in COVID-19. The protocol was immunoSEQ multiplex PCR, while the TCRdb copy is restricted to in-frame clones and leaves out a portion. The sample shows approximately 280,000 clones, approximately 84% of them seen only once. The specimen was peripheral blood. Receptor source: a human donor with COVID-19, enrolled during active disease. The donor label of this sample is uncertain.

This clone was seen a single time. This sequence joins TRBV5-1 and TRBJ2-3, with TRBD2 matching over 8 bases. V was clipped by 7 bases and J by 2 bases; unmatched bases: 12. The CDR3 has 16 residues. The germline V gene has CDR1 SGHRS and CDR2 YFSETQ. Written as DNA, the CDR3 is TGCGCCAGCTCTAGGGTAGCGGGAATGTCCACAGATACGCAGTATTTT. Protein product: CASSRVAGMSTDTQYF.

The gene calls are TRBV29-1 and TRBJ1-2, with D possibly matching TRBD1 (5 bases). Germline V gene sequence: CDR1 SQVTM, CDR2 ANQGSEA. V lost 0 bases to trimming and J lost 2 bases, with 7 bases between them. The CDR3 is 13 amino acids. The CDR3 loop reads CSVEEEGNYGYTF. The CDR3 DNA sequence: TGCAGCGTTGAAGAGGAGGGGAACTATGGCTACACCTTC.

This clone was picked up one time. V and J are TRBV7-3 and TRBJ2-1; maybe TRBD1 (6 bases). V dropped 5 bases and J dropped 4 bases, with 15 bases sitting between them. This CDR3 region has 15 residues. Germline V gene lookup returns CDR1 SGHTA and CDR2 FQGTGA. The DNA of the CDR3 is TGTGCCAGCAGCCCCAGACCCGGACAGTACAATGAGCAGTTCTTC. Its translation is CASSPRPGQYNEQFF.

This chain links TRBV4-3 with TRBJ2-2, with TRBD2 identical over 13 bases. This CDR3 region has 19 residues. Germline lookup yields CDR1 LGHNA and CDR2 YSLEER. Germline trimming cut 0 bases from V and 4 bases from J; bases unmatched to any gene: 8. In DNA form, the CDR3 reads TGCGCCAGCAGCCAAGAGGCACTAGCGGGAGGGCGCGGCACCGGGGAGCTGTTTTTT. Its translation is CASSQEALAGGRGTGELFF.

This clone was seen only once. The junction differs from germline at one of its ends, possibly a read error. This chain's CDR3 is CASRLAGGWDEQFF. As DNA, the CDR3 is TGTGCCAGCAGGTTAGCGGGAGGCTGGGATGAGCAGTTCTTC. The chain links TRBV11-1 to TRBJ2-1, with 10 nucleotides matching TRBD2. The V gene's germline CDR1 is SGHAT and CDR2 FQDESV (reference sequence). The CDR3 spans 14 residues.

This clone was recorded only once. This rearrangement joins TRBV6-2 or TRBV6-3 to TRBJ2-1; 8 bases line up with TRBD1. CDR3 length equals 18 residues. V dropped 5 bases and J dropped 2; count of bases not matched to a gene: 14. The V gene's germline CDR1 is MNHEY and CDR2 SVGEGT. The DNA of the CDR3 is TGTGCCAGCAGTAAAACGTCCGGGGGACAGGAGCCCTACAATGAGCAGTTCTTC. As protein: CASSKTSGGQEPYNEQFF.

This chain links TRBV7-8 with TRBJ2-2, with D tentatively TRBD2 (6 bases). Germline-derived CDR1 and CDR2 are SGHVS and FQNEAQ. V shed 2 bases and J shed 2 bases, with 9 bases lying between them. This CDR3 region has 15 residues. The CDR3 coding sequence is TGTGCCAGCAGCTTAAGGGACTTTAACACCGGGGAGCTGTTTTTT. Translation: CASSLRDFNTGELFF.

The chain is built from TRBV19 and TRBJ1-2; D perhaps matches TRBD1 (5 bases). Germline values: CDR1 LNHDA, CDR2 SQIVND (reference sequence). V lost 5 bases and J lost 7, with 17 bases in between. The CDR3 has 14 amino acids. The CDR3 DNA follows: TGTGCCAGTAGTTCGGACCACTTTGGGGCTGGCTACACCTTC. It specifies CASSSDHFGAGYTF.

The count of this clone is one. The V and J genes are TRBV21-1 and TRBJ1-3; the tabulated D call, TRBD1, remains unverified against the DNA. TRBV21-1 is given as a pseudogene. The CDR3 has 14 residues. CDR3 loop: CASSHTGSGNTIYF. For the CDR3, the DNA is TGTGCCAGCAGTCACACAGGGTCTGGAAACACCATATATTTT.

The chain carries TRBV5-1 and TRBJ1-4; no clear D. V was cut by 4 bases and J by 3 bases, with 22 bases left in between. The CDR3 contains 18 residues. Germline-derived CDR1 and CDR2 are SGHRS and YFSETQ. The CDR3 DNA is TGCGCCAGCAGCCCGGGCAGGACTACCTTGAGGGCTAATGAAAAACTGTTTTTT. Its protein is CASSPGRTTLRANEKLFF.

V usage is TRBV29-1 and J usage is TRBJ2-7; TRBD2 might be the D (5 bases). Germline V gene lookup returns CDR1 SQVTM and CDR2 ANQGSEA. CDR3 length: 13 amino acids. The V end was cut by 4 bases, the J end by 0 bases, with 10 bases between. The CDR3 nucleotides read TGCAGCGTTGGGTCCGGGGACTCCTACGAGCAGTACTTC. Translating gives CSVGSGDSYEQYF.

The chain is built from TRBV19 and TRBJ1-6, with unresolved D. Trimming removed 5 bases at V and 6 bases at J, with 8 bases between. The germline V gene has CDR1 LNHDA and CDR2 SQIVND (reference sequence). The CDR3 spans 13 residues. CDR3 residues: CASSWGANSPLHF. Here the CDR3 DNA reads TGTGCCAGTAGTTGGGGAGCTAATTCACCCCTCCACTTT.

The chain carries TRBV28 and TRBJ1-2; D is unresolved. From germline, CDR1 is MDHEN and CDR2 SYDVKM. The CDR3 loop spans 15 amino acids. Trimming left V 5 bases short and J 3 bases short, with 16 bases between. CDR3 protein: CASSPSVSEHYGYTF. Written as DNA, the CDR3 is TGTGCCAGCAGTCCTTCGGTCTCCGAGCACTATGGCTACACCTTC.

This chain joins TRBV11-2 and TRBJ1-3; no firm D call. Looked up from germline, CDR1 is SGHAT and CDR2 is FQNNGV. The V gene lost 2 bases and the J gene lost 1 base, with 9 bases spanning the gap. The CDR3 covers 15 residues. The CDR3 nucleotides read TGTGCCAGCAGCTTAAGTCGACTTTCTGGAAACACCATATATTTT. It is translated as CASSLSRLSGNTIYF.